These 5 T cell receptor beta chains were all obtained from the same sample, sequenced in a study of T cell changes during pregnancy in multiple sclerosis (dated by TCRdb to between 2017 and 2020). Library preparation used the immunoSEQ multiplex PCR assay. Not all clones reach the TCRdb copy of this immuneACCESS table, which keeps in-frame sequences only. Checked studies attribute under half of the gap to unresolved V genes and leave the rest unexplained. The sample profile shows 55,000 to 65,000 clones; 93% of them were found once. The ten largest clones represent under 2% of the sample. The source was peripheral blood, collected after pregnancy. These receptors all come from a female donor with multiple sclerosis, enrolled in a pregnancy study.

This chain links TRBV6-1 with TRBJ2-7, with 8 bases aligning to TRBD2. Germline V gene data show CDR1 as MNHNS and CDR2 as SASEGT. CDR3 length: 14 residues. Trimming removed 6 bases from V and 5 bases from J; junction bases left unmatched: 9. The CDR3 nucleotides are TGTGCCAGCAGGAAAAGGGGACTAGGGGACGAGCAGTACTTC. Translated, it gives CASRKRGLGDEQYF.

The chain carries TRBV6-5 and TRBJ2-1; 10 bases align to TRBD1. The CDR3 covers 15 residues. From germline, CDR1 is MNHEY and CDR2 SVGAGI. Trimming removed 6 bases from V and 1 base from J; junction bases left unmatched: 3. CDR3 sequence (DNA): TGTGCCAGCAGAAGGACAGGGGGTTCCTACAATGAGCAGTTCTTC. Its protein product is CASRRTGGSYNEQFF.

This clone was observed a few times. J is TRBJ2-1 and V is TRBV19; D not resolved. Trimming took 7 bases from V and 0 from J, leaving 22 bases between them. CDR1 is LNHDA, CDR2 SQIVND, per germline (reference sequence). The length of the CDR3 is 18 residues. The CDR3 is CASTSTPFKISSYNEQFF. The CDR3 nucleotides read TGTGCCAGTACCTCCACCCCCTTCAAAATCAGCTCCTACAATGAGCAGTTCTTC.

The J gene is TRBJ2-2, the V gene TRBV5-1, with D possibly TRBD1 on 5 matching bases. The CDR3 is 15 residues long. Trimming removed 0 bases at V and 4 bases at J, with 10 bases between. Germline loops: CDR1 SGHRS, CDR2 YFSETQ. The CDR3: CASSLGQGGTGELFF. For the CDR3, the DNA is TGCGCCAGCAGCTTGGGGCAGGGCGGCACCGGGGAGCTGTTTTTT.

Here the CDR3 DNA reads TGTGCCAGCAGTTACGCGGGGAAGGCCACTGAAGCTTTCTTT. This sequence encodes CASSYAGKATEAFF. The J gene is TRBJ1-1, the V gene TRBV6-5; no definite D call. The length of the CDR3 is 14 residues. Germline V gene sequence: CDR1 MNHEY, CDR2 SVGAGI. V was trimmed by 2 bases and J by 4 bases, leaving 11 bases between them.